The source of this T cell receptor beta chain is a study of T cell responses to AZD1222 COVID-19 vaccine. As for the study in general: Pooling was applied to second doses at about 4 or about 12 weeks.

TCRdb's table, derived via immunoSEQ multiplex PCR, lists solely in-frame clones and lacks some. The sample holds about 190,000 clones, almost 95% seen once. The CDR3 is 16 amino acids. The ends lost 4 bases at V and 0 bases at J; junction bases unmatched: 6. Germline assignment: CDR1 MNHEY and CDR2 SMNVEV (reference sequence). The rearrangement joins TRBV27 to TRBJ1-3; 7 bases align to TRBD1. The receptor's source is an adult in good health. This specimen consisted of peripheral blood, obtained on day 0 of AZD1222 vaccination. CDR3 sequence: CASSSYRGGSGNTIYF. CDR3 DNA sequence: TGTGCCAGCAGTTCCTACAGGGGCGGCTCTGGAAACACCATATATTTT.